The 11 T cell receptor beta chains reported below all come from one sample, sequenced in a study of B cell selection in AIRE deficiency. Profiled with immunoSEQ multiplex PCR; TCRdb holds only in-frame clones, not every one. This sample has approximately 14,000 clones; more than 85% occur once, and the top ten carry 0.8% to 1.2%. Sorted regulatory T cells were CD4-positive, CD25-high and CD127-low or negative. Sequenced sample: Tregs sorted from PBMCs. All receptors derive from a human donor with AIRE deficiency.

The genes are TRBV5-1 and TRBJ2-1; 13 bases map to TRBD2. Germline V gives CDR1 SGHRS, CDR2 YFSETQ. Trimming at V came to 3 bases and at J to 9 bases, leaving 12 bases not matched to a gene. The CDR3 spans 17 residues. The CDR3 nucleotides are TGCGCCAGCAGCTCGTGGCTACTAGCGGGAGGGGGCGGTGAGCAGTTCTTC. It specifies CASSSWLLAGGGGEQFF.

The V gene is TRBV7-8, the J gene TRBJ1-6; 11 bases match TRBD1. J lost 4 bases, V lost 1 base, and 3 bases had no gene match. This CDR3 is 17 amino acids long. Per germline, CDR1 SGHVS and CDR2 FQNEAQ. The CDR3 here is CASSLVGQGAYNSPLHF. CDR3 bases: TGTGCCAGCAGCTTAGTCGGACAGGGGGCTTATAATTCACCCCTCCACTTT.

V gene TRBV28 combines with J gene TRBJ2-5; D unclear. The V end was cut by 1 base, the J end by 5 bases, with 2 bases between. Per the germline V gene, CDR1 is MDHEN and CDR2 is SYDVKM. The CDR3 totals 11 residues. The CDR3 region is CASSLSETQYF. CDR3 DNA: TGTGCCAGCAGTTTATCGGAGACCCAGTACTTC.

This clone came up once. V and J are TRBV18 and TRBJ1-1; unclear D gene. Germline V lookup: CDR1 KGHSH, CDR2 LQKENI. This CDR3 contains 12 residues. V shed 5 bases and J shed 0 bases, with 4 bases lying between them. The CDR3 region has the DNA TGTGCCAGCTCAATCCTGAACACTGAAGCTTTCTTT. This encodes CASSILNTEAFF.

The chain recombines TRBV2 with TRBJ2-1; no clear D. The CDR3 covers 14 residues. The germline V gene encodes CDR1 SNHLY and CDR2 FYNNEI. V lost 0 bases, J lost 5 bases, and 8 bases lay in between. CDR3 nucleotide sequence: TGTGCCAGCAGTGAAGCAGGGTACCACAATGAGCAGTTCTTC. The encoded protein is CASSEAGYHNEQFF.

J is TRBJ1-6 and V is TRBV5-6; 11 bases are a match to TRBD1. The J segment lost 7 bases and the V segment lost 4 bases, leaving 7 bases of the junction unmatched. This CDR3 region has 16 residues. The V gene's germline CDR1 is SGHDT and CDR2 YYEEEE. In nucleotides, the CDR3 is TGTGCCAGCAGCACTGGGACAGGGGGTCGGAATTCACCCCTCCACTTT. Its protein product is CASSTGTGGRNSPLHF.

The chain employs TRBV4-2 and TRBJ2-7; 13 nucleotides match TRBD2. The germline CDR1 and CDR2 sequences are LGHNA and YNFKEQ. The CDR3 runs 18 residues. The junction had 8 bases not matched to a gene; V was cut back by 2 bases and J by 1 base. DNA of the CDR3: TGTGCCAGCAGCCAAAGAGGACTAGCGGGAGATGTATCCTACGAGCAGTACTTC. This sequence encodes CASSQRGLAGDVSYEQYF.

In DNA, the CDR3 is TGCAGCGTTGAAAGGGGAGGGGGGTACTATGGCTACACCTTC. Its translation is CSVERGGGYYGYTF. The gene calls are TRBV29-1 and TRBJ1-2, with D maybe TRBD1 (6 bases). The CDR3 sequence is 14 residues long. V was cut by 2 bases and J by 3 bases, with 13 bases left in between. The germline V gene encodes CDR1 SQVTM and CDR2 ANQGSEA.

The V and J genes are TRBV6-1 and TRBJ2-7, with D unresolved. This CDR3 contains 12 residues. V lost 6 bases, J lost 5 bases, and 11 bases lay in between. Germline CDR1 is MNHNS and CDR2 is SASEGT. CDR3 protein: CASSQRPNEQYF. As DNA, the CDR3 is TGTGCCAGCAGCCAAAGACCCAACGAGCAGTACTTC.

This clone was seen only once. V gene TRBV5-1 combines with J gene TRBJ2-7, with 7 positions matching TRBD1. Germline V lookup: CDR1 SGHRS, CDR2 YFSETQ. J lost 2 bases, V lost 3 bases, and 11 bases had no gene match. The CDR3 is 16 residues long. The CDR3 sequence: CASSSASQGFTYEQYF. The CDR3 DNA follows: TGCGCCAGCAGCTCCGCCTCACAGGGGTTTACCTACGAGCAGTACTTC.

In DNA, the CDR3 is TGTGCCAGCAGCCAAGGCGGTCGAGCGGGATACTACGAGCAGTACTTC. This codes for CASSQGGRAGYYEQYF. The genes are TRBV14 and TRBJ2-7; TRBD2 agrees at 7 bases. The V gene end was trimmed by 1 base and the J gene end by 3 bases; junction bases not matched to a gene: 9. The CDR3 totals 16 residues. Germline loops: CDR1 SGHDN, CDR2 FVKESK. Full variable domain (rest looked up from reference TRBV14 and TRBJ2-7): EAGVTQFPSHSVIEKGQTVTLRCDPISGHDNLYWYRRVMGKEIKFLLHFVKESKQDESGMPNNRFLAERTGGTYSTLKVQPAELEDSGVYFCASSQGGRAGYYEQYFGPGTRLTVT.